One T cell receptor (beta chain) is described in this entry. Its matching antigen is unknown. This sample was included in a study of a mutant IDH1 vaccine in newly diagnosed glioma. Overall study results and limits: Pseudoprogression apparently tracked independently of changes in top peripheral T cell clonotypes.

The method was immunoSEQ multiplex PCR; TCRdb's version includes in-frame clones alone and lacks a portion of them. The sample records 50,000 to 65,000 clones, 91% being singletons. The time point here: week 11, during vaccination. Mutant IDH1 20-mer peptide, at 300 ug, made up each vaccine dose, with topical imiquimod. CDR3 size: 15 residues. Per germline, CDR1 KGHSH and CDR2 LQKENI. With 3 bases clipped from V and 7 bases from J, the junction kept 8 bases outside the gene matches. The starting material was PBMCs, obtained from a glioma patient whose treatment included an IDH1 peptide vaccine. The sequence was obtained from a man aged 50 to 60 with glioma. This chain connects TRBV18 to TRBJ1-4; 7 bases are shared with TRBD1. This CDR3 reads CASSPRQGRSEKLFF. In nucleotides, the CDR3 is TGTGCCAGCTCACCGAGACAGGGACGCAGTGAAAAACTGTTTTTT.